This entry describes one T cell receptor (beta chain). A clone one base away is much larger, so this may be a read error. TCRdb reprocessed the PCR reads via MiXCR and lists one record per CDR3 protein. The sample holds over 600,000 distinct CDR3 sequences; 20% are singletons and the top ten take roughly 0.85%. Looked up from germline, CDR1 is SQVTM and CDR2 is ANQGSEA. The CDR3 totals 12 residues. Trimming stripped 4 bases from V and 4 bases from J, with 9 bases between. This record belongs to a study of molecular identifiers for immune sequencing clone quantification. Naive CD8 T cells were picked out by sorting for CD8+CD4-CCR7+CD45RA+.

This sequence joins TRBV29-1 and TRBJ2-3; D is uncertain. What was sequenced was naive CD8+ T cells from blood, with Jurkat cell RNA spiked in. Subset reported: FACS-sorted CD8+CD4-CCR7+CD45RA+ naive T cells. The source is a human donor in good health. Some libraries in this study had Jurkat cell RNA spiked in. In nucleotides, the CDR3 is TGCAGCGTTGGAACCCCCCCAGATACGCAGTATTTT. Amino acids: CSVGTPPDTQYF.